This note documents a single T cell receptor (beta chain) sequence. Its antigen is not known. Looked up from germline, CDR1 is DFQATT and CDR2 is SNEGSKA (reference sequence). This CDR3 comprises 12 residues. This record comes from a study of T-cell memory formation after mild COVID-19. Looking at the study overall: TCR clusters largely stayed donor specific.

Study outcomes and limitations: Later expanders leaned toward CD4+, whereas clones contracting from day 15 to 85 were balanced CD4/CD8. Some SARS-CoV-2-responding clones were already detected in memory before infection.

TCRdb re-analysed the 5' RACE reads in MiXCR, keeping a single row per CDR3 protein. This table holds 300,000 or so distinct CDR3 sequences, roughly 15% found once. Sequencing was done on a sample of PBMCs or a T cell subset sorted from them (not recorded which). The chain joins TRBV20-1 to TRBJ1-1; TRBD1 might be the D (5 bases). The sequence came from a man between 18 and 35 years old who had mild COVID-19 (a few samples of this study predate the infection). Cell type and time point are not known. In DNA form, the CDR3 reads TGCGGGGGAAGGCGCGTGTACACTGAAGCTTTCTTT. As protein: CGGRRVYTEAFF.